A single sample is the source of the 7 T cell receptor beta chains below, sequenced in a study of T cell responses to AZD1222 COVID-19 vaccine. Profiled with immunoSEQ multiplex PCR; TCRdb holds only in-frame clones, not every one. The table has some 180,000 clones, 92% seen once; the top ten hold approximately 1.8%. The starting material was peripheral blood, obtained 28 days after the second AZD1222 dose. Receptors originate from an adult who received the AZD1222 COVID-19 vaccine.

V usage is TRBV29-1 and J usage is TRBJ1-2, with D maybe TRBD1 (6 bases). Germline V gene lookup returns CDR1 SQVTM and CDR2 ANQGSEA. CDR3 size: 16 residues. Between the trimmed V and J ends, which lost 0 bases and 4 bases, there was a span of 18 bases. The CDR3 here is CSVEEGGPETSYGYTF. CDR3 nucleotides: TGCAGCGTTGAAGAAGGGGGACCAGAGACATCCTATGGCTACACCTTC. Variable domain in full (rest from reference TRBV29-1 and TRBJ1-2): SAVISQKPSRDICQRGTSLTIQCQVDSQVTMMFWYRQQPGQSLTLIATANQGSEATYESGFVIDKFPISRPNLTFSTLTVSNMSPEDSSIYLCSVEEGGPETSYGYTFGSGTRLTVV.

The chain carries TRBV19 and TRBJ1-1; 7 bases match TRBD1. V trimming: 7 bases; J trimming: 4 bases; junction bases outside the gene matches: 15. This CDR3 has 16 amino acids. Looked up from germline, CDR1 is LNHDA and CDR2 is SQIVND (reference sequence). CDR3 in DNA: TGTGCCAGTACCTTGGGACAGTCAAGGATAGTCACTGAAGCTTTCTTT. Its protein is CASTLGQSRIVTEAFF.

The V and J genes are TRBV28 and TRBJ1-3, with D possibly matching TRBD1 (6 bases). Germline values: CDR1 MDHEN, CDR2 SYDVKM. The CDR3 is 14 residues long. The V gene lost 6 bases and the J gene lost 4 bases, with 13 bases spanning the gap. The CDR3 DNA reads TGTGCCAGCAGCCATACAGGGTCCGGAAACACCATATATTTT. Translating it yields CASSHTGSGNTIYF.

This chain connects TRBV4-2 to TRBJ2-3; D uncertain. The CDR3 consists of 14 residues. CDR1 and CDR2 (germline): LGHNA, YNFKEQ. Trimming removed 1 base at V and 2 bases at J, with 7 bases between. CDR3 protein: CASSQVEDTDTQYF. CDR3 bases: TGTGCCAGCAGCCAAGTAGAGGACACAGATACGCAGTATTTT.

The gene calls are TRBV11-2 and TRBJ2-2; 7 bases line up with TRBD1. Germline V lookup: CDR1 SGHAT, CDR2 FQNNGV. V gave up 5 bases and J gave up 6 bases; unmatched junction bases: 9. CDR3 length: 15 residues. CDR3 region: CASSARQGPAGELFF. CDR3 DNA: TGTGCCAGCAGCGCCAGACAGGGACCCGCCGGGGAGCTGTTTTTT.

This clone was counted once. The chain joins TRBV28 to TRBJ1-1; the D is unclear. The ends were cut back, 5 bases at V and 2 bases at J, with 12 bases in the middle. The germline V gene encodes CDR1 MDHEN and CDR2 SYDVKM. The CDR3 is made up of 14 amino acids. CDR3 residues: CASSTLGRNTEAFF. CDR3 nucleotide sequence: TGTGCCAGCAGTACATTGGGCCGAAACACTGAAGCTTTCTTT.

The chain couples TRBV27 to TRBJ2-1; a weak D match, TRBD2 (5 bases). With 6 bases removed from V and 4 bases from J, the gap between germline ends came to 16 bases. The CDR3 consists of 15 residues. Looked up from germline, CDR1 is MNHEY and CDR2 is SMNVEV (reference sequence). CDR3 sequence: CASSRPPAEYNEQFF. In DNA form, the CDR3 reads TGTGCCAGCAGCCGCCCGCCAGCGGAGTACAATGAGCAGTTCTTC.